The clone carrying this T cell receptor (beta chain) occurred many times. The antigen is unknown. This specimen belongs to a study of T-cell reconstitution after alpha-beta-depleted transplantation in children. Study outcomes and limitations: At day 60, the high TCRbeta diversity found in some patients originated from recipient T cells and thymic progenitors that had survived. Several hundred expanded graft clones reportedly were the source of alpha-beta T cells about two months after transplant.

V dropped 3 bases and J dropped 10 bases, with 13 bases sitting between them. The CDR3 is 13 residues long. The germline gives CDR1 SGHTA, CDR2 FQGNSA. TCRbeta library construction was performed incorporating unique molecular identifiers. TCRdb reanalysed the PCR reads using MiXCR and keeps one entry per CDR3 protein. The table has about 460,000 distinct CDR3 sequences, about 10% seen once. This receptor was identified in a child younger than 10 with inherited bone marrow failure, due to receive a stem cell transplant. The sample was PBMCs, taken before TCRalphabeta/CD19-depleted stem cell transplant. The chain links TRBV7-2 to TRBJ2-1; possibly TRBD1 or TRBD2 for D (5 bases each). CDR3 in amino acids: CASSFEGPPEQFF. The CDR3 nucleotides are TGTGCCAGCAGCTTCGAGGGACCCCCCGAGCAGTTCTTC.